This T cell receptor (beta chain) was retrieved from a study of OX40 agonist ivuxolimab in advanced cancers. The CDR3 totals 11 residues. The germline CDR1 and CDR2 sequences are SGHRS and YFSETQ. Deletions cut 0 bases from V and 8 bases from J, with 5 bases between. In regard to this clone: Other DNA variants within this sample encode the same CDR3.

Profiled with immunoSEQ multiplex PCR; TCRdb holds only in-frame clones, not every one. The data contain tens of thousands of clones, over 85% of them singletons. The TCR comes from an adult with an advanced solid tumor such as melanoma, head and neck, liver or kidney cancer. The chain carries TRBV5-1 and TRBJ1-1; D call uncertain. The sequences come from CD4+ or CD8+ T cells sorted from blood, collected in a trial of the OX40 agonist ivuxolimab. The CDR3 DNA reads TGCGCCAGCAGCTTGGGGCAGGAAGCTTTCTTT. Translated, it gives CASSLGQEAFF. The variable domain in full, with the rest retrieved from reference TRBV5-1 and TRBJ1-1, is KAGVTQTPRYLIKTRGQQVTLSCSPISGHRSVSWYQQTPGQGLQFLFEYFSETQRNKGNFPGRFSGRQFSNSRSEMNVSTLELGDSALYLCASSLGQEAFFGQGTRLTVV.